This T cell receptor beta chain was retrieved from a study of cytomegalovirus exposure and HLA in healthy donors. General study results and limits: When analyzed later, a missense DCLRE1C variant was found to be linked to TCR beta V- and J-gene trimming.

Comments on this clone: What it binds is not known.

The primer mix had 60 Vbeta and 13 Jbeta primers. Libraries were prepared by immunoSEQ multiplex PCR; TCRdb keeps only in-frame clonotypes and omits some of them. This table holds around 100,000 clones, about two thirds found once. The length of the CDR3 is 15 residues. V was cut by 0 bases and J by 0 bases, with 8 bases left in between. Germline CDR1 is LGHNA and CDR2 is YSLEER. This sequence originates from a man younger than 40 in good health and CMV-seropositive. The V gene is TRBV4-3, the J gene TRBJ1-2; TRBD1 is a possible D gene (5 bases). Material for sequencing was PBMCs. The CDR3 loop is CASSQETGSNYGYTF. The CDR3 DNA reads as TGCGCCAGCAGCCAAGAAACAGGTTCTAACTATGGCTACACCTTC.